This T cell receptor beta chain comes out of a study of OX40 agonist ivuxolimab in advanced cancers. Turning to the study itself: From roughly 20 to 85 years was the age range, with a mean of around 57 years, and approximately 84% were male. Among those treated, three patients had partial responses, one with hepatocellular carcinoma and two with cutaneous melanoma.

Measured with immunoSEQ multiplex PCR; TCRdb has only the in-frame clones, and not every one. The table has nearly 85,000 clones, about 86% seen once. Note on this clone: Its antigen is unidentified.

The V end was cut by 6 bases, the J end by 5 bases, with 13 bases between. Per germline, CDR1 MDHEN and CDR2 SYDVKM. CDR3 length: 13 residues. Study-level points and caveats: Circulating CD4+ and CD8+ T cells showed clonal expansion by week 6 at 0.1 to 3.0 mg/kg.

J is TRBJ1-1 and V is TRBV28; D remains ambiguous. The TCR originated in an adult with an advanced solid tumor such as melanoma, head and neck, liver or kidney cancer. Source: CD4+ or CD8+ T cells sorted from blood, taken in a trial of the OX40 agonist ivuxolimab. This CDR3 reads CASRREVWTEAFF. The CDR3 DNA reads TGTGCCAGCAGAAGGGAGGTTTGGACTGAAGCTTTCTTT.